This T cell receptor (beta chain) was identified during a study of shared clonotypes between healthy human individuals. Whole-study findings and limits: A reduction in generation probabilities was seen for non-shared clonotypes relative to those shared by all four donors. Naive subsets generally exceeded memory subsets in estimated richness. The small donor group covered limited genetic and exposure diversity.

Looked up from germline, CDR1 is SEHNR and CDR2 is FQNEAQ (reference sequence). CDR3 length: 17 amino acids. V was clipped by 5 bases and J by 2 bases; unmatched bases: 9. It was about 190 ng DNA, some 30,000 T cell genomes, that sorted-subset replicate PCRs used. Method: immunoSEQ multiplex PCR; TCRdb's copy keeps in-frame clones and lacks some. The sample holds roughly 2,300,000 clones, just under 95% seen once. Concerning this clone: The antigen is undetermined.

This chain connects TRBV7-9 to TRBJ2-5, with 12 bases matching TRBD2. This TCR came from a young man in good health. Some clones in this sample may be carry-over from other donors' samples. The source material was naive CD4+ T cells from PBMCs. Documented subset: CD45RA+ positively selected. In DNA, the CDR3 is TGTGCCAGCAGCGGAAGACTAGCGGGAGACCTACAAGAGACCCAGTACTTC. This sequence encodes CASSGRLAGDLQETQYF.